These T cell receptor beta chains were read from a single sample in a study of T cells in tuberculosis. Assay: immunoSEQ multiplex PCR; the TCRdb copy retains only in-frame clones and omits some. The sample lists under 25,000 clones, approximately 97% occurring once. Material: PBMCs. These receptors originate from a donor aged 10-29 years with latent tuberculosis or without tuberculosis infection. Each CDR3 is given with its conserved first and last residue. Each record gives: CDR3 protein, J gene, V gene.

CDR3 protein: CASSAYPPGGLGNTIYF; J gene: TRBJ1-3; V gene: TRBV9
CDR3 protein: CASSDATSRQTYEQYF; J gene: TRBJ2-7; V gene: TRBV25-1
CDR3 protein: CASSDRAGGANVLTF; J gene: TRBJ2-6; V gene: TRBV19
CDR3 protein: CASSQTGVEYEQYF; J gene: TRBJ2-7; V gene: TRBV19
CDR3 protein: CAISASWTGTMSLLDYGYTF; J gene: TRBJ1-2; V gene: TRBV10-3
CDR3 protein: CAISEGAAGAGGQGEQFF; J gene: TRBJ2-1; V gene: TRBV10-3
CDR3 protein: CASSITGGENTIYF; J gene: TRBJ1-3; V gene: TRBV11-2
CDR3 protein: CASSGGGNYGYTF; J gene: TRBJ1-2; V gene: TRBV10-2
CDR3 protein: CATSSGGPRGTQYF; J gene: TRBJ2-3; V gene: TRBV9
CDR3 protein: CASSAPLRGLVFNTYEQYF; J gene: TRBJ2-7; V gene: TRBV7-9
CDR3 protein: CASSVGGSSTDTQYF; J gene: TRBJ2-3; V gene: TRBV9
CDR3 protein: CASSLWVLVTVSYEQYF; J gene: TRBJ2-7; V gene: TRBV5-6
CDR3 protein: CASSSEGANYGYTF; J gene: TRBJ1-2; V gene: TRBV4-3
CDR3 protein: CASSATDRGETQYF; J gene: TRBJ2-5; V gene: TRBV9